This T cell receptor (beta chain) came from a study of cytomegalovirus exposure and HLA in healthy donors. TCRdb's table, derived via immunoSEQ multiplex PCR, lists solely in-frame clones and lacks some. Among 85,000 to 120,000 clones listed, approximately 94% were seen once. A note on this clone: The target antigen is unknown.

Study-wide results and caveats: The classifier, whose performance was assessed in both the original and validation cohorts, reportedly diagnosed cytomegalovirus status with high specificity and sensitivity. The authors confirmed in vitro that a few CMV-associated chains were specific for CMV antigens.

After removal of 5 bases from V and 5 bases from J, the junction contained 6 bases not matched to a gene. In germline, CDR1 is MGHDK, CDR2 SYGVNS. This CDR3 region has 14 residues. The sequenced material came from PBMCs. The sequence was obtained from a woman under 30 in good health and CMV-seronegative. This sequence joins TRBV25-1 and TRBJ2-7, with 10 bases that match TRBD1. The CDR3 DNA sequence: TGTGCCAGCAGTATCCCGGACAGGGGGGACGAGCAGTACTTC. Translated, it gives CASSIPDRGDEQYF.